Below, 28 T cell receptor beta chains from the same sample are listed, as sequenced in a study of blood T cell repertoires in COVID-19. The protocol was immunoSEQ multiplex PCR, while the TCRdb copy is restricted to in-frame clones and leaves out a portion. The sample yields some 400,000 clones, around 90% seen once. Specimen: peripheral blood. These receptors were collected from a human donor in a cohort sampled during active COVID-19.

The CDR3 DNA is TGCAGTGCTAGCCCGCAAGAGACCCAGTACTTC. Residues: CSASPQETQYF. The rearrangement joins TRBV20-1 to TRBJ2-5, with D hard to call. This CDR3 comprises 11 residues. The germline gives CDR1 DFQATT, CDR2 SNEGSKA (reference sequence). V was pared by 3 bases and J by 2 bases, with 4 bases between.

The J gene is TRBJ1-4, the V gene TRBV19; TRBD1 might be the D (5 bases). Per the germline V gene, CDR1 is LNHDA and CDR2 is SQIVND (reference sequence). The CDR3 extends over 13 amino acids. V was cut by 7 bases and J by 0 bases, with 6 bases left in between. The CDR3 region has the DNA TGTGCCAGTACGACAGCAACTAATGAAAAACTGTTTTTT. Translation gives CASTTATNEKLFF.

This sequence joins TRBV6-2 or TRBV6-3 and TRBJ2-1; D call uncertain. With 2 bases removed from V and 2 bases from J, the gap between germline ends came to 10 bases. Per the germline V gene, CDR1 is MNHEY and CDR2 is SVGEGT. The CDR3 runs to 15 residues. The CDR3 protein is CASSYGQVTYNEQFF. CDR3 in DNA: TGTGCCAGCAGTTACGGGCAGGTTACCTACAATGAGCAGTTCTTC.

This chain links TRBV3-1 (or the pseudogene TRBV3-2) with TRBJ2-1, with 8 nucleotides matching TRBD2. The junction had 10 bases not matched to a gene; V was cut back by 0 bases and J by 0 bases. Looked up from germline, CDR1 is LGHDT and CDR2 is YNNKEL (reference sequence). This CDR3 is 19 amino acids long. The CDR3 spells CASSQDEGIAGSSYNEQFF. Here the CDR3 DNA reads TGTGCCAGCAGCCAAGATGAGGGTATAGCGGGAAGCTCCTACAATGAGCAGTTCTTC.

This clone was counted once. The CDR3 spells CASSSGFGNQPQHF. CDR3 in DNA: TGTGCCAGCAGTTCAGGTTTCGGCAATCAGCCCCAGCATTTT. The genes are TRBV2 and TRBJ1-5; D remains unclear. Trimming took 5 bases from V and 2 from J, leaving 10 bases between them. This CDR3 has 14 amino acids. The germline V gene encodes CDR1 SNHLY and CDR2 FYNNEI.

CDR3 nucleotides: TGTGCCAGCAGCTTAATTTCGGCAGGCAGTGGGGAGACCCAGTACTTC. Residues: CASSLISAGSGETQYF. The chain recombines TRBV5-4 with TRBJ2-5; D gene unclear. This CDR3 has 16 residues. With 2 bases removed from V and 5 bases from J, the gap between germline ends came to 19 bases. CDR1 SGHNT and CDR2 YYREEE come from the germline V gene (reference sequence). Based on the CDR3 plus reference TRBV5-4 and TRBJ2-5, the full variable domain is ETGVTQSPTHLIKTRGQQVTLRCSSQSGHNTVSWYQQALGQGPQFIFQYYREEENGRGNFPPRFSGLQFPNYSSELNVNALELDDSALYLCASSLISAGSGETQYFGPGTRLLVL.

This chain joins TRBV10-3 and TRBJ1-4, with 10 bases that match TRBD1. Germline lookup yields CDR1 ENHRY and CDR2 SYGVKD. V was pared by 2 bases and J by 12 bases, with 6 bases of the junction left unmatched. The CDR3 is made up of 14 amino acids. CDR3 sequence (DNA): TGTGCCATCAGTGAGCGGGGACAGGGGTTAGAACTGTTTTTT. It specifies CAISERGQGLELFF.

The chain links TRBV5-4 to TRBJ2-1; 8 nucleotides match TRBD2. The CDR3 runs 15 residues. The germline V gene encodes CDR1 SGHNT and CDR2 YYREEE (reference sequence). J lost 6 bases, V lost 1 base, and 6 bases had no gene match. The CDR3 sequence: CASSLTPGLGNEQFF. The CDR3 DNA reads as TGTGCCAGCAGCTTGACCCCGGGACTAGGCAATGAGCAGTTCTTC.

This rearrangement joins TRBV4-1 to TRBJ2-1; D remains ambiguous. The CDR3 totals 17 residues. Trimming removed 1 base at V and 0 bases at J, with 13 bases between. CDR1 and CDR2 from the germline V gene are MGHRA and YSYEKL. CDR3 sequence (DNA): TGCGCCAGCAGCCAAGGTTCCAGCGCCGGCTCCTACAATGAGCAGTTCTTC. It translates to CASSQGSSAGSYNEQFF.

The rearrangement joins TRBV27 to TRBJ2-5, with D possibly matching TRBD1 (6 bases). Germline CDR1 and CDR2: MNHEY and SMNVEV (reference sequence). V lost 5 bases and J lost 2, with 15 bases in between. The CDR3 is 15 amino acids. The DNA for the CDR3 is TGTGCCAGCAGTCCGGCCACAGGGTGGCAAGAGACCCAGTACTTC. Its translation: CASSPATGWQETQYF.

The chain joins TRBV28 to TRBJ1-1; 11 bases are a match to TRBD1. The CDR3 is 14 amino acids. Trimming removed 3 bases from V and 5 bases from J; junction bases left unmatched: 2. Germline assignment: CDR1 MDHEN and CDR2 SYDVKM. The CDR3 nucleotides are TGTGCCAGCAGTTTTGGACAGGGGGCAACTGAAGCTTTCTTT. Translated, it gives CASSFGQGATEAFF.

V and J are TRBV29-1 and TRBJ2-7; the match to TRBD2 covers 8 bases. J lost 5 bases, V lost 1 base, and 10 bases had no gene match. CDR1 and CDR2 (germline): SQVTM, ANQGSEA. This CDR3 spans 15 amino acids. CDR3 region: CSVEGIAGIADEQYF. In nucleotides, the CDR3 is TGCAGCGTTGAAGGGATAGCGGGAATCGCGGACGAGCAGTACTTC.

The J gene is TRBJ1-1, the V gene TRBV7-8, with a weak D call TRBD1 (6 bases). The CDR3 totals 19 residues. Germline assignment: CDR1 SGHVS and CDR2 FQNEAQ. V lost 4 bases, J lost 3 bases, and 27 bases lay in between. CDR3 DNA sequence: TGTGCCAGCAGCTCCAAATCCGGGACACCTGGCGGGTCCCACACTGAAGCTTTCTTT. Its translation: CASSSKSGTPGGSHTEAFF. The entire variable domain, with the rest obtained from reference TRBV7-8 and TRBJ1-1, is as follows: GAGVSQSPRYKVAKRGQDVALRCDPISGHVSLFWYQQALGQGPEFLTYFQNEAQLDKSGLPSDRFFAERPEGSVSTLKIQRTQQEDSAVYLCASSSKSGTPGGSHTEAFFGQGTRLTVV.

The CDR3 coding sequence is TGTGCCAGCAGCCCTTTTGAAGGACTAGCGGGGAATACGAATGAGCAGTTCTTC. This sequence encodes CASSPFEGLAGNTNEQFF. The chain uses TRBV7-8 and TRBJ2-1; 12 bases map to TRBD2. Germline V lookup: CDR1 SGHVS, CDR2 FQNEAQ. The CDR3 has 18 residues. J lost 7 bases, V lost 5 bases, and 15 bases had no gene match.

The chain is built from TRBV29-1 and TRBJ2-3; D may be TRBD2 (5 bases). Germline lookup yields CDR1 SQVTM and CDR2 ANQGSEA. CDR3 length: 12 amino acids. V dropped 3 bases and J dropped 1 base, with 5 bases sitting between them. The CDR3 reads CSVDGGTDTQYF. The CDR3 DNA is TGCAGCGTTGACGGGGGCACAGATACGCAGTATTTT.

The chain has TRBV5-1 and TRBJ1-2; D ambiguous. Looked up from germline, CDR1 is SGHRS and CDR2 is YFSETQ. V dropped 0 bases and J dropped 8 bases, with 17 bases sitting between them. The CDR3 length is 15 residues. The DNA for the CDR3 is TGCGCCAGCAGCTTGGACGCGGGAGGCGTGTGGGGCTACACCTTC. It encodes CASSLDAGGVWGYTF. The variable domain in full, with the rest retrieved from reference TRBV5-1 and TRBJ1-2, is KAGVTQTPRYLIKTRGQQVTLSCSPISGHRSVSWYQQTPGQGLQFLFEYFSETQRNKGNFPGRFSGRQFSNSRSEMNVSTLELGDSALYLCASSLDAGGVWGYTFGSGTRLTVV.

The chain couples TRBV6-4 to TRBJ1-6; a possible D gene is TRBD1 (6 bases). This CDR3 has 15 residues. Germline CDR1 MRHNA, CDR2 SNTAGT. V was pared by 2 bases and J by 9 bases, with 14 bases between. The CDR3 DNA reads TGTGCCAGCAGTGACCGTACAGGGATCGGTTCACCCCTCCACTTT. The encoded protein is CASSDRTGIGSPLHF.

V and J are TRBV9 and TRBJ1-5; 8 bases are a match to TRBD1. This CDR3 has 15 residues. V trimming: 1 base; J trimming: 6 bases; junction bases outside the gene matches: 6. In germline, CDR1 is SGDLS, CDR2 YYNGEE. CDR3 nucleotides: TGTGCCAGCAGCGTATCAGGGGGCGTTGGTCAGCCCCAGCATTTT. It is translated as CASSVSGGVGQPQHF.

The V gene is TRBV30, the J gene TRBJ1-4; TRBD1 is a possible D gene (6 bases). CDR1 and CDR2 from the germline V gene are GTSNPN and SVGIG (reference sequence). Trimming removed 0 bases at V and 4 bases at J, with 15 bases between. The CDR3 has 16 amino acids. CDR3 nucleotide sequence: TGTGCCTGGAGTGTAGGGGGGGGCCGTCTTAATGAAAAACTGTTTTTT. Amino acids: CAWSVGGGRLNEKLFF.

The chain has TRBV19 and TRBJ1-2, with 7 bases lining up with TRBD1. Germline lookup yields CDR1 LNHDA and CDR2 SQIVND (reference sequence). The CDR3 consists of 14 residues. V dropped 7 bases and J dropped 2; count of bases not matched to a gene: 7. This CDR3 is CASNDRTGNYGYTF. DNA for the CDR3: TGTGCCAGTAACGATAGGACAGGAAACTATGGCTACACCTTC.

The gene calls are TRBV4-2 and TRBJ2-3, with D perhaps TRBD1 (6 bases). V dropped 3 bases and J dropped 6 bases, with 10 bases sitting between them. The CDR3 extends over 13 amino acids. Germline V gives CDR1 LGHNA, CDR2 YNFKEQ. The CDR3 nucleotides read TGTGCCAGCAGCCAGATTCAGGGGGATACGCAGTATTTT. Residues: CASSQIQGDTQYF.

The J gene is TRBJ2-5, the V gene TRBV7-3; a possible D gene is TRBD2 (6 bases). Trimming cost V 5 bases and J 1 base, with 14 bases left between them. In germline, CDR1 is SGHTA, CDR2 FQGTGA. The CDR3 runs 15 residues. The DNA of the CDR3 is TGTGCCAGCAGCCCCACGGGGGTCCTCCAAGAGACCCAGTACTTC. It translates to CASSPTGVLQETQYF.

V and J are TRBV6-2 or TRBV6-3 and TRBJ2-7; D is possibly TRBD1 (5 bases). Germline CDR1 MNHEY, CDR2 SVGEGT. This CDR3 is 15 amino acids long. V was clipped by 5 bases and J by 2 bases, with 16 bases between them. The CDR3: CASSDPIQGPYEQYF. In nucleotides, the CDR3 is TGTGCCAGCAGTGACCCGATTCAGGGCCCCTACGAGCAGTACTTC.

V gene TRBV30 combines with J gene TRBJ2-3, with D tentatively TRBD1 (5 bases). CDR1 GTSNPN and CDR2 SVGIG come from the germline V gene (reference sequence). There are 17 residues in the CDR3. V gave up 0 bases and J gave up 2 bases, with 18 bases separating them. As DNA, the CDR3 is TGTGCCTGGAGTGTACAAGGGGCTAGTCTCCCCACAGATACGCAGTATTTT. Translation: CAWSVQGASLPTDTQYF.

The rearrangement joins TRBV29-1 to TRBJ2-3; 10 bases map to TRBD2. Germline V gene sequence: CDR1 SQVTM, CDR2 ANQGSEA. The junction had 8 bases not matched to a gene; V was cut back by 4 bases and J by 4 bases. The CDR3 loop spans 15 amino acids. CDR3 protein: CSVAASGGGADTQYF. The CDR3 DNA reads TGCAGCGTTGCCGCTAGCGGGGGTGGGGCAGATACGCAGTATTTT.

The chain carries TRBV5-4 and TRBJ1-6; D may be TRBD1 (5 bases). The germline V and J ends were trimmed by 4 bases and 8 bases, with 13 bases remaining between them. Germline CDR1 SGHNT, CDR2 YYREEE (reference sequence). The CDR3 is made up of 14 amino acids. The chain's CDR3 is CASSPDITDSPLHF. The CDR3, as DNA: TGTGCCAGCAGCCCGGACATAACGGATTCACCCCTCCACTTT.

This rearrangement joins TRBV11-2 to TRBJ2-3, with D maybe TRBD1 (5 bases). The CDR3 length is 13 residues. The V gene's germline CDR1 is SGHAT and CDR2 FQNNGV. The V and J ends lost 4 bases and 6 bases respectively, with 11 bases between them. As DNA, the CDR3 is TGTGCCAGCAGCTCCGTAGGGGTGGATACGCAGTATTTT. Translation: CASSSVGVDTQYF.

The sample holds one count of this clone. The chain employs TRBV10-3 and TRBJ1-3; D perhaps matches TRBD1 (5 bases). Germline assignment: CDR1 ENHRY and CDR2 SYGVKD. The V end was cut by 6 bases, the J end by 4 bases, with 7 bases between. The CDR3 consists of 12 residues. CDR3 loop: CAIRQEGNTIYF. CDR3 coding DNA: TGTGCCATCAGACAGGAAGGAAACACCATATATTTT.